These T cell receptor beta chains were read from a single sample in a study of T cell responses to AZD1222 COVID-19 vaccine. Repertoires were generated with immunoSEQ multiplex PCR, while TCRdb's copy carries only in-frame clones and drops some. Of 200,000 or so clones in the sample, 94% were seen once. The source was peripheral blood, collected on day 0 of AZD1222 vaccination. The origin of the receptors is an adult in good health. CDR3s leave out the opening cysteine and the closing phenylalanine or tryptophan.

J gene: TRBJ2-7; V gene: TRBV30; CDR3 protein: AWSFRDEQY
J gene: TRBJ1-4; V gene: TRBV5-1; CDR3 protein: ASSLAQGAAKGEKLF
J gene: TRBJ1-2; V gene: TRBV27; CDR3 protein: ASSLSQGWGYGYT
J gene: TRBJ2-5; V gene: TRBV7-7; CDR3 protein: ASSLARGGEGETQY
J gene: TRBJ1-3; V gene: TRBV5-6; CDR3 protein: ASSQTGIGNTIY
J gene: TRBJ2-1; V gene: TRBV5-1; CDR3 protein: ASTPGEGLAGGNEQF
J gene: TRBJ2-7; V gene: TRBV6-2/TRBV6-3; CDR3 protein: ASSSGPSYEQY
J gene: TRBJ1-6; V gene: TRBV7-9; CDR3 protein: ASSTTGAGNSPLH
J gene: TRBJ2-3; V gene: TRBV27; CDR3 protein: ASSFDRRQGADTQY
J gene: TRBJ1-2; V gene: TRBV12-3/TRBV12-4; CDR3 protein: ASSLIGRYGYT
J gene: TRBJ1-2; V gene: TRBV9; CDR3 protein: ASSVGATLGYT
J gene: TRBJ2-1; V gene: TRBV19; CDR3 protein: ASSPGQHLNEQF
J gene: TRBJ2-1; V gene: TRBV7-3; CDR3 protein: ASSRGLAGTYNEQF
J gene: TRBJ2-2; V gene: TRBV2; CDR3 protein: ASSEAPNTGELF
J gene: TRBJ1-2; V gene: TRBV6-5; CDR3 protein: ASSYSRSGGPYGYT
J gene: TRBJ1-1; V gene: TRBV5-1; CDR3 protein: ASSLTQNSGTEAF
J gene: TRBJ1-1; V gene: TRBV5-1; CDR3 protein: ASSLVAPGGPGAEAF
J gene: TRBJ1-2; V gene: TRBV12-2; CDR3 protein: ASRDRGENYGYT
J gene: TRBJ2-7; V gene: TRBV7-3; CDR3 protein: ASSLYPGSSYEQY
J gene: TRBJ2-3; V gene: TRBV6-4; CDR3 protein: ASSDGQGADTQY
J gene: TRBJ2-3; V gene: TRBV5-8; CDR3 protein: ASSSPGLAGSSTDTQY
J gene: TRBJ2-1; V gene: TRBV2; CDR3 protein: ASTPDEPSYNEQF
J gene: TRBJ2-7; V gene: TRBV11-2; CDR3 protein: ASSFTGTSGAYEQY
J gene: TRBJ2-2; V gene: TRBV19; CDR3 protein: ASSIPGLPRSTGELF
J gene: TRBJ2-1; V gene: TRBV9; CDR3 protein: ASSTVGLAREQF
J gene: TRBJ2-1; V gene: TRBV7-8; CDR3 protein: ASSSGLAGIYEQF
J gene: TRBJ1-4; V gene: TRBV5-1; CDR3 protein: ASKGQGRQNEKLF
J gene: TRBJ1-1; V gene: TRBV11-2; CDR3 protein: ASSPVGNTEAF
J gene: TRBJ2-1; V gene: TRBV7-2; CDR3 protein: ASSLRDPYNEQF
J gene: TRBJ2-3; V gene: TRBV6-5; CDR3 protein: ASSSSGGRRTDTQY
J gene: TRBJ2-7; V gene: TRBV5-1; CDR3 protein: ASSLWSSYEQY
J gene: TRBJ1-2; V gene: TRBV2; CDR3 protein: ATQTGIDYGYT
J gene: TRBJ2-7; V gene: TRBV4-1; CDR3 protein: ASSQLLAAYEQY
J gene: TRBJ1-2; V gene: TRBV6-5; CDR3 protein: ASFGPGGLYGYT
J gene: TRBJ1-3; V gene: TRBV25-1; CDR3 protein: ASTKTGEANTIY
J gene: TRBJ1-5; V gene: TRBV6-2/TRBV6-3; CDR3 protein: ASSYSMGNQPQH
J gene: TRBJ1-4; V gene: TRBV28; CDR3 protein: ASSPPGQAVREKLF
J gene: TRBJ1-4; V gene: TRBV19; CDR3 protein: ASRAGSTNEKLF